The 10 T cell receptor beta chains below come from one sample, sequenced in a study of cytomegalovirus exposure and HLA in healthy donors. Primers included in the PCR were 60 Vbeta and 13 Jbeta primers. The table came from immunoSEQ multiplex PCR; TCRdb's copy has only in-frame clones and leaves some out. The table records around 97,000 clones, roughly four fifths of them present only once. Sequencing was done on a sample of PBMCs. The receptors come from a man in his forties in good health and CMV-seropositive.

This clone showed up just a few times. The CDR3: CASSVGGGRLNNEQFF. In nucleotides, the CDR3 is TGTGCCAGCAGCGTAGGGGGGGGACGACTAAACAATGAGCAGTTCTTC. J is TRBJ2-1 and V is TRBV9, with 7 bases lining up with TRBD2. Germline V CDR1 and CDR2: SGDLS, YYNGEE. This CDR3 region has 16 residues. The V gene end was trimmed by 0 bases and the J gene end by 5 bases; junction bases not matched to a gene: 8.

The rearrangement links TRBV7-8 to TRBJ2-7; 8 nucleotides align to TRBD1. The CDR3 contains 14 residues. Per germline, CDR1 SGHVS and CDR2 FQNEAQ. Germline trimming cut 1 base from V and 11 bases from J; bases unmatched to any gene: 10. The CDR3 nucleotides read TGTGCCAGCAGCTTAGGTTTGGCAGGGGGCGTCGAGTACTTC. This sequence encodes CASSLGLAGGVEYF.

The CDR3 region has the DNA TGTGCCACCAGCGACCGACAGGATAATCAGCCCCAGCATTTT. Translating it yields CATSDRQDNQPQHF. The V gene is TRBV15, the J gene TRBJ1-5, with D possibly TRBD1 on 6 matching bases. V lost 5 bases, J lost 4 bases, and 12 bases lay in between. Germline CDR1 and CDR2: LNHNV and YYDKDF (reference sequence). CDR3 length equals 14 residues.

CDR3 bases: TGTGCCAGCAGCCGGTTGGGGGGTGAGCAGTTCTTC. It codes for CASSRLGGEQFF. The chain has TRBV7-6 and TRBJ2-1; D may be TRBD2 (6 bases). V gave up 5 bases and J gave up 9 bases, with 11 bases separating them. Germline V gene sequence: CDR1 SGHVS, CDR2 FNYEAQ. This CDR3 has 12 residues.

CDR3 DNA: TGTGCCAGCAGCTACACCTCAGGGGGCGTAGGCCACACCTTC. Its translation is CASSYTSGGVGHTF. V and J are TRBV6-5 and TRBJ1-2; TRBD1 agrees at 8 bases. In germline, CDR1 is MNHEY, CDR2 SVGAGI. The J segment lost 12 bases and the V segment lost 6 bases, leaving 15 bases of the junction unmatched. This CDR3 contains 14 residues.

The chain links TRBV7-2 to TRBJ2-1; 8 bases align to TRBD2. J lost 7 bases, V lost 5 bases, and 10 bases had no gene match. Germline assignment: CDR1 SGHTA and CDR2 FQGNSA. The CDR3 extends over 15 amino acids. The CDR3 loop reads CASSLSGNRGNEQFF. CDR3 coding DNA: TGTGCCAGCAGCCTTAGCGGGAACCGGGGGAATGAGCAGTTCTTC.

Only a few counts were recorded for this clone. The chain joins TRBV6-5 to TRBJ2-1; TRBD1 is a possible D gene (5 bases). CDR3 length equals 12 residues. Germline V lookup: CDR1 MNHEY, CDR2 SVGAGI. The V gene lost 4 bases and the J gene lost 9 bases, with 10 bases spanning the gap. The CDR3 coding sequence is TGTGCCAGCAGTTTTTTAAGGGGTGAGCAGTTCTTC. Its protein is CASSFLRGEQFF.

The V and J genes are TRBV7-2 and TRBJ1-5, with D tentatively TRBD1 (6 bases). Per germline, CDR1 SGHTA and CDR2 FQGNSA. The CDR3 contains 12 residues. V was pared by 5 bases and J by 9 bases, with 11 bases between. The CDR3 DNA sequence: TGTGCCAGCAGCCCGGGACACGGGCCCCAGCATTTT. This gives the protein CASSPGHGPQHF.

The chain employs TRBV6-5 and TRBJ1-5, with D possibly TRBD1 on 5 matching bases. Trimming cost V 5 bases and J 5 bases, with 13 bases left between them. Germline values: CDR1 MNHEY, CDR2 SVGAGI. The CDR3 runs 14 residues. The CDR3 coding sequence is TGTGCCAGCAGTGGTTCGGGGGGGTATCAGCCCCAGCATTTT. It encodes CASSGSGGYQPQHF.

This chain uses TRBV2 with TRBJ1-1; D perhaps matches TRBD1 (5 bases). The CDR3 sequence is 15 residues long. Per the germline V gene, CDR1 is SNHLY and CDR2 is FYNNEI. The ends were cut back, 3 bases at V and 6 bases at J, with 17 bases in the middle. CDR3 bases: TGTGCCAGCAGTGAGGAGGGGTACGGGGTCGCTGAAGCTTTCTTT. Protein product: CASSEEGYGVAEAFF.